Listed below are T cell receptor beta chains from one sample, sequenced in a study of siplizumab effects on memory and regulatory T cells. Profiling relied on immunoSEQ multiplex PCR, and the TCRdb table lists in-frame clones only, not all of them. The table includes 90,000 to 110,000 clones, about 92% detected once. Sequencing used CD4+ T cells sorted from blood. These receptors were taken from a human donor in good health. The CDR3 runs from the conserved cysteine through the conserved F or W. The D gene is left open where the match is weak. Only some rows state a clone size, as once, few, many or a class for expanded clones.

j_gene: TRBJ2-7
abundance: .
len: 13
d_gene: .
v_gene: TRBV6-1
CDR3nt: TGTGCCAGCAGTGTAGGCGGTTCCTACGAGCAGTACTTC
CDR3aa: CASSVGGSYEQYF

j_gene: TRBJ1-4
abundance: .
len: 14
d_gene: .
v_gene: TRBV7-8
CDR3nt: TGTGCCAGCAGCTTACGCCTAGTCGGGGAAAAACTGTTTTTT
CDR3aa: CASSLRLVGEKLFF

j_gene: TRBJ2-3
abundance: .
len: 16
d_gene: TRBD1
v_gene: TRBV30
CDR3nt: TGTGCCTGGAGTGTAGGGGGACAGGGGTTTGCAGATACGCAGTATTTT
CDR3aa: CAWSVGGQGFADTQYF

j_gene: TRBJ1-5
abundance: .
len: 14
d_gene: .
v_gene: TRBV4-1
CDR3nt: TGCGCCAGCAGCCAAGTCGACAACAATCAGCCCCAGCATTTT
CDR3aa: CASSQVDNNQPQHF

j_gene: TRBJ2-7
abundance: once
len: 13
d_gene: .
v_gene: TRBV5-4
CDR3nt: TGTGCCAGCAGCTTGGAGGGAGGTTACGAGCAGTACTTC
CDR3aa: CASSLEGGYEQYF

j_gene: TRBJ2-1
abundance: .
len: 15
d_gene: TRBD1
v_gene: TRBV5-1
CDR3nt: TGCGCCAGCAGCCTTACAGGGGATGACTACAATGAGCAGTTCTTC
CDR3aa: CASSLTGDDYNEQFF

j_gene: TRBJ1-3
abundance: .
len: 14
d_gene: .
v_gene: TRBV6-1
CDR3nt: TGTGCCAGCAGTCCAGTCGCCAGGGGAAACACCATATATTTT
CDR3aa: CASSPVARGNTIYF

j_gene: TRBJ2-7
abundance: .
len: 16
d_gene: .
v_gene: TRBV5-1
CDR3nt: TGCGCCAGCAGCTTGGCCGCGGCAGGGGGGCCCTACGAGCAGTACTTC
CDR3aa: CASSLAAAGGPYEQYF

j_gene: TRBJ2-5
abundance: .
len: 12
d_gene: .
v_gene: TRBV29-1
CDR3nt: TGCAGCGTCGAAGGGGAGATAGGGACCCAGTACTTC
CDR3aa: CSVEGEIGTQYF

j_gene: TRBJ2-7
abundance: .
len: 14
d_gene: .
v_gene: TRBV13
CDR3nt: TGTGCCAGCAGCTTCCGGGACCTTACCTACGAGCAGTACTTC
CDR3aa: CASSFRDLTYEQYF

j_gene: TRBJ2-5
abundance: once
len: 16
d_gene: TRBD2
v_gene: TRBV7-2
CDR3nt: TGTGCCAGCAGCCAAGGGACTAGCGGCCTCGATGGGGCCCAGTACTTC
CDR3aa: CASSQGTSGLDGAQYF

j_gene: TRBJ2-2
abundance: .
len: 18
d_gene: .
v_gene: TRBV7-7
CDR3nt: TGTGCTAGCAGCCTCCTGTACAGGCGGGTTCGTTTCACCGGGGAGCTGTTTTTT
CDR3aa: CASSLLYRRVRFTGELFF

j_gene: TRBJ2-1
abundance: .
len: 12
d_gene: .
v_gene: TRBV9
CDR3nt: TGTGCCAGCAGCCCCCGGGACGGTGAGCAGTTCTTC
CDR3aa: CASSPRDGEQFF

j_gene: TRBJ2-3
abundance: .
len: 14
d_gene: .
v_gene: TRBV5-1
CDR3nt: TGCGCCAGCCACCAGAGGGTCCTCCCAGATACGCAGTATTTT
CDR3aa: CASHQRVLPDTQYF

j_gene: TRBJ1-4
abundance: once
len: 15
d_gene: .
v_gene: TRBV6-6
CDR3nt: TGTGCCAGCAGTTCCGGCGGGGGGCGGAATGAAAAACTGTTTTTT
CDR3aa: CASSSGGGRNEKLFF

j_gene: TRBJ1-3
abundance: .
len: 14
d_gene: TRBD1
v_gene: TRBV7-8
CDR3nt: TGTGCCAGCAGCCCGACAGGGACTGGAAACACCATATATTTT
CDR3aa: CASSPTGTGNTIYF

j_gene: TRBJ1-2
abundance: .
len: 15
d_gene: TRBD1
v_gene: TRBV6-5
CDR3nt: TGTGCCAGCAGTTATTCTGGACAGGGGGCCGGTGGCTACACCTTC
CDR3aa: CASSYSGQGAGGYTF

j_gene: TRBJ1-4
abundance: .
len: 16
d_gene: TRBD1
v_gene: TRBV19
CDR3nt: TGTGCCAGCGTACCGGGACAGGGGCTATCTAATGAAAAACTGTTTTTT
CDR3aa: CASVPGQGLSNEKLFF

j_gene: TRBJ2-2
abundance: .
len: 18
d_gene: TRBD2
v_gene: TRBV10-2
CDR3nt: TGCGCCAGCAGTGTTCTTCGGACTAGCGGGGGGAACACCGGGGAGCTGTTTTTT
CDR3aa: CASSVLRTSGGNTGELFF

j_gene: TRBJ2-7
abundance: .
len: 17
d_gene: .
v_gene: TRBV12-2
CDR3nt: TGTGCAAGTCGCTTAGCTATCTGGGCGGAGACCTACCTTGAGCAGTACTTC
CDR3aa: CASRLAIWAETYLEQYF

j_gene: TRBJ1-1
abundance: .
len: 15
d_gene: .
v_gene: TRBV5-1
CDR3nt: TGCGCCAGCAGCTTGCAGGGGATTTTGAACACTGAAGCTTTCTTT
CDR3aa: CASSLQGILNTEAFF

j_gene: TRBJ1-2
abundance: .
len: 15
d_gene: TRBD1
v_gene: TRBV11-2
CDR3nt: TGTGCCAGCAGCCACCTCAGGGGGCCGGGCTATGGCTACACCTTC
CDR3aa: CASSHLRGPGYGYTF

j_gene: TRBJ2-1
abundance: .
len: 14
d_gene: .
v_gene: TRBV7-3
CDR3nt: TGTGCCAGCAGCCTCGGACGGGAGTACAATGAGCAGTTCTTC
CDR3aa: CASSLGREYNEQFF

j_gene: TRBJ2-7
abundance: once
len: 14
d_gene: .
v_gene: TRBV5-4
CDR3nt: TGTGCCAGCAGCTTCGCCGGGGCCGGACGCGAGCAGTACTTC
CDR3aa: CASSFAGAGREQYF

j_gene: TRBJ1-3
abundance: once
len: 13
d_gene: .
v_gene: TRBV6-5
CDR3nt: TGTGCCAGCAGCCCCCCCGGAGGAAACACCATATATTTT
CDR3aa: CASSPPGGNTIYF

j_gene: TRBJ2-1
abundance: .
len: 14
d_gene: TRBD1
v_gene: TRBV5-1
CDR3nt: TGCGCCAGCAGCGGGGGACAGACGGTCGATGAGCAGTTCTTC
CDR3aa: CASSGGQTVDEQFF

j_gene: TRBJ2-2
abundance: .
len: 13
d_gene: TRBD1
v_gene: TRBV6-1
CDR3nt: TGTGCCAGCAGGGGACAGGGTCCCGGGGAGCTGTTTTTT
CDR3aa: CASRGQGPGELFF

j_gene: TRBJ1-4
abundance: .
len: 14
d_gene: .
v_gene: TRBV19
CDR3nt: TGTGCCAGTAGTATAAGGCTTGGGAAGGAAAAACTGTTTTTT
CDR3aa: CASSIRLGKEKLFF

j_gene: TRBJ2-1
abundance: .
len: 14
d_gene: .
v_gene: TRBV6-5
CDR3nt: TGTGCCAGCAGCCTCCTGACGGGATCTCATGAGCAGTTCTTC
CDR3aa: CASSLLTGSHEQFF

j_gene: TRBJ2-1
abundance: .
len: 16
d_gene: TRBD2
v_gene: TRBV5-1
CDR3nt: TGCGCCAGCAGCTTGCAAGCGGGAGGAACATACAATGAGCAGTTCTTC
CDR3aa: CASSLQAGGTYNEQFF

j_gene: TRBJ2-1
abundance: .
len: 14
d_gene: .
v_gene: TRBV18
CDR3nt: TGTGCCAGCTCACCACAGGAACGAAACAATGAGCAGTTCTTC
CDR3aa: CASSPQERNNEQFF

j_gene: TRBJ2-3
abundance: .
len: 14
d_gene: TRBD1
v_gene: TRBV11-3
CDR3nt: TGTGCCAGCAGCTTCAGGGGGTTGGAAGATACGCAGTATTTT
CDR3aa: CASSFRGLEDTQYF

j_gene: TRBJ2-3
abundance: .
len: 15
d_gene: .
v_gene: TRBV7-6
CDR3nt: TGTGCCACAGGGAGAGGTTCTCGTGGCACAGATACGCAGTATTTT
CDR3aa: CATGRGSRGTDTQYF

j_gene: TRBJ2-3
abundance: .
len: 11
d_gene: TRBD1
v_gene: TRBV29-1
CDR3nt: TGCAGCGTTCAGGGGGCAGATACGCAGTATTTT
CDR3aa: CSVQGADTQYF